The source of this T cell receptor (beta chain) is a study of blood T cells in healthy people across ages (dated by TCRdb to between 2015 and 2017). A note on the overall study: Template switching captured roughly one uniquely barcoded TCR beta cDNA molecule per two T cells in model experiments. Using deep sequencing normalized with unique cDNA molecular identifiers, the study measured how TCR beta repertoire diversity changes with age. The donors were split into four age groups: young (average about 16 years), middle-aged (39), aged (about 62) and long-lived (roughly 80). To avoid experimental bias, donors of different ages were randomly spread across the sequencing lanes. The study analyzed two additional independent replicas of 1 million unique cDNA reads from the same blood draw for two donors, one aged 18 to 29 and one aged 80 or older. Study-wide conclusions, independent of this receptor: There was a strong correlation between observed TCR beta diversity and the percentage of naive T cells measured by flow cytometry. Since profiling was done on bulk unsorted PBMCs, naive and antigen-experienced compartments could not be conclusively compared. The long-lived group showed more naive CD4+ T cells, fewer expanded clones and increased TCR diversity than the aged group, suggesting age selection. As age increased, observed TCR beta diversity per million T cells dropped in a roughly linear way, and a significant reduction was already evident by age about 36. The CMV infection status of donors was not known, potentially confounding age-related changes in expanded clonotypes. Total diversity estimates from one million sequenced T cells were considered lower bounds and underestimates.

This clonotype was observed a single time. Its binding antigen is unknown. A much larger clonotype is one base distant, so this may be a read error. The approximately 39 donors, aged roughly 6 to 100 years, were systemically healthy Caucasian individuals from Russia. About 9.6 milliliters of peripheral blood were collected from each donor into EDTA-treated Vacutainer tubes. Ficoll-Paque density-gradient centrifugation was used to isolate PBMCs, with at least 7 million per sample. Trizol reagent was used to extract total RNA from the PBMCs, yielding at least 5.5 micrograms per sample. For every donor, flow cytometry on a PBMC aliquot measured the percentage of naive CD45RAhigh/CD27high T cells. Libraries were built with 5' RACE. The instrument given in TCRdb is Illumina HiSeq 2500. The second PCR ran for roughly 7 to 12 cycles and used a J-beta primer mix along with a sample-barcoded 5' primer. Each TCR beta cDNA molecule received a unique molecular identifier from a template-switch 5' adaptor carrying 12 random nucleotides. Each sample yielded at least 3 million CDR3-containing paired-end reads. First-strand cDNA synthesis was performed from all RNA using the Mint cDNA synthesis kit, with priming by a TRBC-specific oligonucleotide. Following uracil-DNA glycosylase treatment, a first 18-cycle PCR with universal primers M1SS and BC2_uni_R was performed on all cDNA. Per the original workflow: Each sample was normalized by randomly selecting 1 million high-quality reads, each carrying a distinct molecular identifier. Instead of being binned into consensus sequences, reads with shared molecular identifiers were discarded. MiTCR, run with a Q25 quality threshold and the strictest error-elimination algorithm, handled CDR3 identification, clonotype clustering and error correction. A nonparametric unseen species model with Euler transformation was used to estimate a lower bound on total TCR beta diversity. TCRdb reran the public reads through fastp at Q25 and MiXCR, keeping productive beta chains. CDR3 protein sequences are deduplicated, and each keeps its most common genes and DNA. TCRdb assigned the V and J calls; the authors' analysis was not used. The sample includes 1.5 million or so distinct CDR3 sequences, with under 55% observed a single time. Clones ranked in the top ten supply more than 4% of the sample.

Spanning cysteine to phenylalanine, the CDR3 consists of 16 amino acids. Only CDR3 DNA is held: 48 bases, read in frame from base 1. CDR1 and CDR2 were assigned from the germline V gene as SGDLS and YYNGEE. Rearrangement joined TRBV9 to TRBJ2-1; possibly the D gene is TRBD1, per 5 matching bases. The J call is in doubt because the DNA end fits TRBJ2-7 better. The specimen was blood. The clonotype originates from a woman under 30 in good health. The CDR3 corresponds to CASSVGHQGGYNEQYF. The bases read TGTGCCAGCAGCGTCGGCCACCAGGGTGGCTACAATGAGCAGTACTTC.